This is a list of T cell receptor beta chains from one sample in a study of cytomegalovirus exposure and HLA in healthy donors. Generated by immunoSEQ multiplex PCR, the TCRdb table keeps only in-frame clones and is missing some. The data hold over 150,000 clones, with 60% to 85% observed a single time. Input material: PBMCs. The receptors come from a woman between 18 and 29 years old in good health and CMV-seronegative. Each CDR3 is given with its conserved first and last residue. The D gene is left open where the match is weak. Clone size is given for some rows only: seen once, a few or many times, or a class if the clone is expanded.

TRBJ1-4 TRBD1 NA TRBV6-1 CASSGVQGVNEKLFF TGTGCCAGCAGTGGGGTACAGGGGGTTAATGAAAAACTGTTTTTT
TRBJ2-3 TRBD2 NA TRBV11-2 CASSLGGSGDTQYF TGTGCCAGCAGCTTAGGCGGGAGTGGAGATACGCAGTATTTT
TRBJ1-1 TRBD1 NA TRBV4-3 CASSQVWTGGSQAFF TGCGCCAGCAGCCAAGTTTGGACAGGGGGCTCTCAAGCTTTCTTT
TRBJ1-6 NA few TRBV2 CASSLRDRNSPLHF TGTGCCAGCAGTTTACGGGATCGGAATTCACCCCTCCACTTT
TRBJ1-1 TRBD1 NA TRBV11-1 CASMQGEANTEAFF TGTGCCAGCATGCAGGGGGAGGCGAACACTGAAGCTTTCTTT
TRBJ2-1 NA NA TRBV7-3 CASSLTRSSYNEQFF TGTGCCAGCAGTCTGACTCGGAGCTCCTACAATGAGCAGTTCTTC
TRBJ1-1 NA few TRBV18 CASSADGKAMNTEAFF TGTGCCAGCTCAGCCGACGGAAAAGCGATGAACACTGAAGCTTTCTTT
TRBJ1-6 TRBD1 NA TRBV7-3 CASSKDRRSPLHF TGTGCCAGCAGCAAGGACAGGCGTTCACCCCTCCACTTT
TRBJ1-1 NA NA TRBV28 CASSSGTTKNTEAFF TGTGCCAGCAGTTCTGGGACAACGAAGAACACTGAAGCTTTCTTT
TRBJ2-7 TRBD1 few TRBV30 CAWSVPETGGGEQYF TGTGCCTGGAGTGTACCCGAGACAGGGGGGGGCGAGCAGTACTTC
TRBJ2-7 NA NA TRBV4-1 CASSQGQGLGSYEQYF TGCGCCAGCAGCCAAGGTCAGGGCCTGGGATCCTACGAGCAGTACTTC
TRBJ2-5 TRBD2 NA TRBV11-2 CASSLRGREEETQYF TGTGCCAGCAGCTTACGGGGGAGGGAGGAAGAGACCCAGTACTTC
TRBJ1-1 NA few TRBV30 CAWSVSRSMNTEAFF TGTGCCTGGAGTGTTTCTCGGTCCATGAACACTGAAGCTTTCTTT
TRBJ1-6 TRBD1 NA TRBV7-3 CASSLSAGGNSPLHF TGTGCCAGCAGCTTAAGTGCAGGGGGAAATTCACCCCTCCACTTT
TRBJ2-1 TRBD2 NA TRBV19 CASLSGSDEQFF TGTGCCAGTCTCAGCGGGAGCGATGAGCAGTTCTTC
TRBJ1-2 TRBD1 NA TRBV5-1 CASSLVLQGNYGYTF TGCGCCAGCAGCTTGGTTTTACAGGGGAACTATGGCTACACCTTC
TRBJ2-5 TRBD1 NA TRBV27 CASSLFRDRIGETQYF TGTGCCAGCAGTTTATTCCGGGACAGGATAGGGGAGACCCAGTACTTC
TRBJ1-4 TRBD1 few TRBV7-9 CASRSSQGIGEKLFF TGTGCCAGCAGATCATCACAGGGGATAGGTGAAAAACTGTTTTTT
TRBJ2-3 NA NA TRBV5-6 CASSLVQGFSTDTQYF TGTGCCAGCAGCTTGGTGCAGGGGTTTAGCACAGATACGCAGTATTTT
TRBJ2-6 TRBD1 NA TRBV5-1 CASSLTGGYGANVLTF TGCGCCAGCAGCTTAACAGGGGGCTATGGGGCCAACGTCCTGACTTTC
TRBJ2-7 TRBD1 NA TRBV4-2 CASSLRTGTSYEQYF TGTGCCAGCAGCCTTCGGACAGGAACCTCCTACGAGCAGTACTTC
TRBJ2-5 TRBD1 NA TRBV13 CASSLGRQGQTQYF TGTGCCAGCAGCTTAGGGAGACAGGGACAGACCCAGTACTTC
TRBJ2-7 NA NA TRBV9 CASSGSQQGRNSYEQYF TGTGCCAGCAGCGGTAGCCAACAGGGCCGTAACTCCTACGAGCAGTACTTC
TRBJ1-6 NA few TRBV6-1 CASSLQGPGSPLHF TGTGCCAGCAGTTTACAGGGCCCCGGTTCACCCCTCCACTTT
TRBJ1-2 NA NA TRBV10-3 CAISENGQNGYTF TGTGCCATCAGTGAGAATGGTCAGAATGGCTACACCTTC
TRBJ1-1 TRBD1 once TRBV2 CASSAGTGGSNTEAFF TGTGCCAGCAGTGCCGGGACAGGGGGCTCTAACACTGAAGCTTTCTTT
TRBJ1-2 NA NA TRBV6-1 CASSESGRDYGYTF TGTGCCAGCAGTGAAAGCGGGCGGGACTATGGCTACACCTTC
TRBJ2-1 NA NA TRBV29-1 CSGDSSSYNEQFF TGCAGCGGGGACTCGAGCTCCTACAATGAGCAGTTCTTC
TRBJ2-2 TRBD1 NA TRBV9 CASSARTGARRTGELFF TGTGCCAGCAGCGCCCGGACAGGGGCGAGACGTACCGGGGAGCTGTTTTTT
TRBJ1-2 TRBD1 NA TRBV28 CANQDRNYGYTF TGTGCCAACCAGGACAGGAACTATGGCTACACCTTC
TRBJ1-1 TRBD1 NA TRBV18 CASSPLGGENTEAFF TGTGCCAGCTCACCCTTAGGGGGCGAGAACACTGAAGCTTTCTTT
TRBJ2-7 NA NA TRBV15 CATSRDRGSREQYF TGTGCCACCAGCAGAGACAGGGGATCGCGCGAGCAGTACTTC
TRBJ2-2 TRBD2 NA TRBV5-4 CASSLERGGLNTGELFF TGTGCCAGCAGCTTGGAGCGGGGGGGCCTGAACACCGGGGAGCTGTTTTTT
TRBJ2-7 NA NA TRBV27 CASSLSAPGISYEQYF TGTGCCAGCAGTTTATCGGCGCCGGGAATCTCCTACGAGCAGTACTTC
TRBJ1-1 TRBD1 NA TRBV18 CASSPPRIQGGTEAFF TGTGCCAGCTCACCGCCGCGCATTCAGGGGGGCACTGAAGCTTTCTTT
TRBJ2-1 TRBD2 NA TRBV15 CATSRPSGGSFQSYNEQFF TGTGCCACCAGCAGGCCCAGCGGCGGGAGTTTCCAGTCCTACAATGAGCAGTTCTTC
TRBJ1-5 NA NA TRBV11-2 CASSLVSGNSNQPQHF TGTGCCAGCAGCCTAGTGTCAGGGAATAGCAATCAGCCCCAGCATTTT
TRBJ2-2 TRBD1 NA TRBV4-1 CASKLLGQSTGELFF TGCGCCAGCAAATTACTGGGACAGAGCACCGGGGAGCTGTTTTTT
TRBJ2-7 TRBD1 NA TRBV5-6 CASSLPRDSSYEQYF TGTGCCAGCAGCTTGCCTCGGGACAGTTCCTACGAGCAGTACTTC
TRBJ1-1 TRBD1 once TRBV11-1 CASSRRQGAVEAFF TGTGCCAGCAGCCGGAGACAGGGGGCGGTTGAAGCTTTCTTT
TRBJ2-6 NA NA TRBV7-3 CASSRLSGANVLTF TGTGCCAGCAGCCGGTTATCTGGGGCCAACGTCCTGACTTTC
TRBJ2-2 TRBD2 once TRBV11-3 CASSPREGSYTGELFF TGTGCCAGCAGTCCGCGGGAGGGCTCATACACCGGGGAGCTGTTTTTT
TRBJ1-2 NA NA TRBV5-4 CASNTAGVYGYTF TGTGCCAGCAACACGGCGGGGGTCTATGGCTACACCTTC
TRBJ1-1 TRBD1 NA TRBV6-5 CASSSTRGKNTEAFF TGTGCCAGCAGTTCAACCAGGGGGAAGAACACTGAAGCTTTCTTT
TRBJ2-7 NA NA TRBV15 CATSRDAQTEQYF TGTGCCACCAGCAGAGACGCACAGACCGAGCAGTACTTC
TRBJ1-2 NA NA TRBV6-6 CASSYLYGYTF TGTGCCAGCAGTTACCTTTATGGCTACACCTTC
TRBJ1-3 NA NA TRBV19 CASSNTGSGNTIYF TGTGCCAGTAGTAACACAGGATCTGGAAACACCATATATTTT
TRBJ2-3 TRBD2 few TRBV28 CASSSPAGDLSGTQYF TGTGCCAGCAGTTCCCCAGCGGGGGACCTATCGGGGACGCAGTATTTT
TRBJ1-4 TRBD1 few TRBV28 CASSPGTANEKLFF TGTGCCAGCAGCCCCGGGACAGCTAATGAAAAACTGTTTTTT
TRBJ1-6 NA NA TRBV6-1 CASSEALMGSPLRVTLHF TGTGCCAGCAGTGAAGCGTTGATGGGATCCCCCCTCAGGGTAACCCTCCACTTT
TRBJ1-1 NA NA TRBV18 CASSRFGTGRWDTEAFF TGTGCCAGCTCACGATTTGGCACCGGGAGATGGGACACTGAAGCTTTCTTT
TRBJ1-1 NA NA TRBV27 CASSNIIQGNTEAFF TGTGCCAGCAGTAATATAATACAGGGTAACACTGAAGCTTTCTTT
TRBJ2-6 NA NA TRBV13 CASSPGDSGANVLTF TGTGCCAGCAGCCCGGGGGACTCTGGGGCCAACGTCCTGACTTTC
TRBJ1-1 NA NA TRBV7-9 CASSLDWRGGLNTEAFF TGTGCCAGCAGCTTAGATTGGAGGGGGGGCCTCAACACTGAAGCTTTCTTT
TRBJ2-5 TRBD2 NA TRBV6-5 CASSYSGLAGRTQYF TGTGCCAGCAGTTACTCGGGACTAGCGGGGAGGACCCAGTACTTC
TRBJ1-3 TRBD1 few TRBV9 CASSSFWDRRTFSGNTIYF TGTGCCAGCAGCTCTTTTTGGGACAGGAGAACCTTCTCTGGAAACACCATATATTTT
TRBJ2-1 NA NA TRBV6-5 CASSYFRTAYNEQFF TGTGCCAGCAGTTACTTTCGGACAGCCTACAATGAGCAGTTCTTC
TRBJ1-2 NA once TRBV5-6 CASSFGTLTGGYTF TGTGCCAGCAGCTTCGGCACGCTAACGGGAGGCTACACCTTC